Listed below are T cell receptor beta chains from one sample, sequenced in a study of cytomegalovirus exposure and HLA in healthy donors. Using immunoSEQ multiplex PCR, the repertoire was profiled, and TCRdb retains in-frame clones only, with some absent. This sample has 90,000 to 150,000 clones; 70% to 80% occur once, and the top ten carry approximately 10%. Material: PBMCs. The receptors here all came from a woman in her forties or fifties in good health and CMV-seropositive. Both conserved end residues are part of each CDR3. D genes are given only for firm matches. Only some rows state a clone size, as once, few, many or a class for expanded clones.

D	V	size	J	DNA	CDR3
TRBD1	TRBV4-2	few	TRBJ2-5	TGTGCCAGCAGCGACCGGGACAGCCAAGAGACCCAGTACTTC	CASSDRDSQETQYF
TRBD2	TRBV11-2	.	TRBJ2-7	TGTGCCAGCAGCAGACCGCGGGGGGCCAATTCCTACGAGCAGTACTTC	CASSRPRGANSYEQYF
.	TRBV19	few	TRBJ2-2	TGTGCCAGTGGAGCTAGCGCCACCGGGGAGCTGTTTTTT	CASGASATGELFF
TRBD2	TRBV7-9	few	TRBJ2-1	TGTGCCAGCAGTCCGGCCGGGACTACCGGGGATGAGCAGTTCTTC	CASSPAGTTGDEQFF
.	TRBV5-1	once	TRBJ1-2	TGCGCCAGCAGCTTATCCGGTTATGGCTACACCTTC	CASSLSGYGYTF
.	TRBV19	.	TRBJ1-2	TGTGCCAGTAGTATAACCGGGATGAACTATGGCTACACCTTC	CASSITGMNYGYTF
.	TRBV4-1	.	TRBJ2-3	TGCGCCAGCAGCCAACCGGACAGTGGTGAAGATACGCAGTATTTT	CASSQPDSGEDTQYF
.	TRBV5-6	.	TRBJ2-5	TGTGCCAGCAGCTTTCGGGGGATCGGGCAAGAGACCCAGTACTTC	CASSFRGIGQETQYF
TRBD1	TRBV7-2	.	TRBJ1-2	TGTGCCAGCAGCCAAGAAGGGGGCGACGGCTACACCTTC	CASSQEGGDGYTF
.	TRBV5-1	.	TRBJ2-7	TGCGCCAGCAGCTCCGACAGCTCCTACGAGCAGTACTTC	CASSSDSSYEQYF
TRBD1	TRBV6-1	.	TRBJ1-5	TGTGCCAGCAGTGCTCGGACAGGGGATTTGAGCAATCAGCCCCAGCATTTT	CASSARTGDLSNQPQHF
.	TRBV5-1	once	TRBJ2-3	TGCGCCAGCAGCTTGTGGGGCGTTAGCACAGATACGCAGTATTTT	CASSLWGVSTDTQYF
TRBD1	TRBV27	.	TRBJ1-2	TGTGCCAGCAGTTTAAGGACAGGCTATGGCTACACCTTC	CASSLRTGYGYTF
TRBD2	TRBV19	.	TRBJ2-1	TGTGCCAGTAGTCCGTCACTAGCGTACAACAATGAGCAGTTCTTC	CASSPSLAYNNEQFF
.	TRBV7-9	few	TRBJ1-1	TGTGCCAGCAGCTTTACTCAGGGGAGTGAAGCTTTCTTT	CASSFTQGSEAFF
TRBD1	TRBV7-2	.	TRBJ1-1	TGTGCCACCGGACAGGGTGCGAACACTGAAGCTTTCTTT	CATGQGANTEAFF
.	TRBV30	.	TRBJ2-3	TGTGCCTGGATGAGGCTCAGCACAGATACGCAGTATTTT	CAWMRLSTDTQYF
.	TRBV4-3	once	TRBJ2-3	TGCGCCAGCAGCCAAGATCTCCCGACTAGGGTGCCAGATACGCAGTATTTT	CASSQDLPTRVPDTQYF
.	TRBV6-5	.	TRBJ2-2	TGTGCCAGCAGTTACCACAAGAACACCGGGGAGCTGTTTTTT	CASSYHKNTGELFF
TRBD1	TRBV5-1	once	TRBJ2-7	TGCGCCAGCAGCAACCAGGGGGCATCCTACGAGCAGTACTTC	CASSNQGASYEQYF
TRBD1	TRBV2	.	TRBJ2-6	TGTGCCAGCAGCGGACAGGGGGCTGGGGCCAACGTCCTGACTTTC	CASSGQGAGANVLTF
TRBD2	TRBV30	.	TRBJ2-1	TGTGCCTGGAGGGGCGGGGGGGCCTACAATGAGCAGTTCTTC	CAWRGGGAYNEQFF